These T cell receptor beta chains were read from a single sample in a study of metastatic and nonmetastatic thyroid tumors. With MiXCR, TCRdb reprocessed the PCR reads. The sample comprises 25,000 or so clones, roughly 15% of which are singletons, and roughly 4.2% rests with the top ten. The material sequenced was blood. Receptors originate from a female donor with papillary thyroid cancer or a benign thyroid nodule (not recorded which). Some clones in this sample may be carry-over from other donors' samples. Both conserved end residues are part of each CDR3. D genes are given only for firm matches. Only part of the rows carry a size: once, few, many, or a class if the clone is expanded.

>TRBV6-1|TRBJ1-1|few|NA
TGTGCCAGCAGTGATTCCACAATGAACACTGAAGCTTTCTTT
CASSDSTMNTEAFF
>TRBV24-1|TRBJ2-1|NA|NA
TGTGCCACCAGTTTGGCGGGTGGAGAGCAGTTCTTC
CATSLAGGEQFF
>TRBV20-1|TRBJ2-1|many|NA
TGCAGTGCTCTCGGGTGGAGCGTTTACAATGAGCAGTTCTTC
CSALGWSVYNEQFF
>TRBV20-1|TRBJ1-2|many|NA
TGCAGTGCGGTCCCGGGACAAAGGATTTCCTTC
CSAVPGQRISF
>TRBV6-6|TRBJ2-1|many|NA
TGTGCCAGCAGTTACTCGAATGGGGGCGATGAGCAGTTCTTC
CASSYSNGGDEQFF
>TRBV7-8|TRBJ2-3|many|NA
TGTGCCAGCAGCTCCGCAACTAGAGATACGCAGTATTTT
CASSSATRDTQYF
>TRBV6-1|TRBJ1-1|NA|NA
TGTGCCAGCAGCCCCACGCTTTCGGGGAACACTGAAGCTTTCTTT
CASSPTLSGNTEAFF
>TRBV7-8|TRBJ2-7|few|TRBD2
TGTGCCAGCAGCTTCGGGGGGGCCATGTACGAGCAGTACTTC
CASSFGGAMYEQYF
>TRBV2|TRBJ2-1|many|NA
TGTGCCAGCAGTGCTAAGCGCAGCTCCTACAATGAGCAGTTCTTC
CASSAKRSSYNEQFF
>TRBV9|TRBJ2-1|many|NA
TGTGCCAGCGCTACGGGGGCCCACAATGAGCAGTTCTTC
CASATGAHNEQFF
>TRBV5-1|TRBJ2-1|many|TRBD2
TGCGCCAGCAGCTTGTCCCCATTAAGCGGGGGGACCTACAATGAGCAGTTCTTC
CASSLSPLSGGTYNEQFF
>TRBV6-1|TRBJ2-7|many|TRBD2
TGTGCCAGCAGTTCCAGTCTAGCGGGCAAAGAGCAGTACTTC
CASSSSLAGKEQYF
>TRBV30|TRBJ1-5|NA|NA
TGTGCCTGGAGTTCAGGGGTCTTTACCAATCAGCCCCAGCATTTT
CAWSSGVFTNQPQHF
>TRBV19|TRBJ2-2|many|NA
TGTGCCAGTAGGCCCCTTAGTAACACCGGGGAGCTGTTTTTT
CASRPLSNTGELFF
>TRBV30|TRBJ2-6|many|NA
TGTGCCTGGAGTGTAAGGGGGTCAGGGGCCAACGTCCTGACTTTC
CAWSVRGSGANVLTF
>TRBV5-8|TRBJ1-1|medium-sized|NA
TGTGCCAGCAGCTTGGTATCGGAGGCAGGGAACACTGAAGCTTTCTTT
CASSLVSEAGNTEAFF
>TRBV30|TRBJ2-1|NA|NA
TGTGCCTGGAGCCTCACATACAATGAGCAGTTCTTC
CAWSLTYNEQFF